Here is one T cell receptor (beta chain) with its context. This clonotype appeared a few times. The target of this receptor is not known. Base qualities are not at hand, and no much larger clone is one base apart. Ends trimmed: V by 5 bases, J by 3 bases; bases unmatched to a gene: 4. Looking up the germline V gene yields CDR1 MDHEN and CDR2 SYDVKM. The CDR3 has 16 amino acids, counting the end cysteine and phenylalanine. The read is trimmed to its CDR3 DNA, 48 bases read in frame from base 1. Sequenced using an Illumina HiSeq 1500. In-frame beta chains were kept once TCRdb had trimmed the public reads at Q25 with fastp and called clones with MiXCR. Rows merge per CDR3 protein into single entries with the most common DNA and genes. The sample table records roughly 630,000 distinct CDR3 sequences; approximately 25% of these occur just once. The biggest ten clones account for under 8.5% of the sample. The sample comes from a study of T cell repertoires in cytomegalovirus infection (dated by TCRdb to between 2018 and 2021). General notes on the study: Because public TCR beta signatures pointed to carriage of CMV infection together with the matching HLA type, the HLA type of each donor mattered for the analysis.

The study at large found these results: The ex vivo response was dominated by HLA-C-restricted CMV-specific TCR beta clonotypes, which also provided the single most frequent clonotype in two of eight donors. Carriers of CMV infection plus the relevant HLA type were discriminated by the cumulative frequency of public TCR beta family members in the study cohort and in an independent roughly 340-donor cohort.

The receptor's source is a human donor in good health (CMV status not recorded). Some clones in this sample may be carry-over from other donors' samples. Rearrangement joined TRBV28 to TRBJ2-2; 12 middle bases align to TRBD1. The sequenced sample was CD8+ T cells from PBMCs. The sequenced DNA: TGTGCCAGCAGTGCTGGGACAGGGGGCCACACCGGGGAGCTGTTTTTT. This codes for CASSAGTGGHTGELFF.